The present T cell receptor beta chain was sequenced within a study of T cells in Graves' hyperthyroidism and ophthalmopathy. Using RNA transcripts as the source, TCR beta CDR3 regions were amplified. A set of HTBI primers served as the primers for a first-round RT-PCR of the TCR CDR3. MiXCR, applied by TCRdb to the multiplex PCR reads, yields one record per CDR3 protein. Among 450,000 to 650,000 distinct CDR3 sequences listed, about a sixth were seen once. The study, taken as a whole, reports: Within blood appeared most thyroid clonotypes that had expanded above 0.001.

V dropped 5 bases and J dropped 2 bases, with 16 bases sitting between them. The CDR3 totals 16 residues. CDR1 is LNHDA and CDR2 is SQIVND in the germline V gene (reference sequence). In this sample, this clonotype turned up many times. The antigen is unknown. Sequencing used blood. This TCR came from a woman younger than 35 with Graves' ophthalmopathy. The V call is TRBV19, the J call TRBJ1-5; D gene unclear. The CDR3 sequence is CASSVYGVTGNQPQHF. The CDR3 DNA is TGTGCCAGTAGTGTGTACGGGGTGACGGGCAATCAGCCCCAGCATTTT.